The 21 T cell receptor beta chains listed next were all sequenced from one sample in a study of regulatory T cells in long-lasting Graves disease. Described time point: newly diagnosed GD, antithyroid drugs for less than 3 months. Generation of the TCR library employed RNA extracted from PBMCs. Construction of the TCR beta libraries employed iRepertoire HTBI primers in conjunction with Arm-PCR of CDR3 regions. Each CDR3 protein is one row after TCRdb ran MiXCR on the multiplex PCR reads. The sample carries about 500,000 distinct CDR3 sequences, 15% to 20% recorded once. These data were likewise used in another study, on T cells in Graves' hyperthyroidism and ophthalmopathy.

The material sequenced was peripheral blood mononuclear cells (PBMCs), taken at new diagnosis, from a patient treated with antithyroid drugs. The receptor source for this set is a man aged 40-50 years with Graves disease.

This clonotype was counted at least ten times. The V call is TRBV12-3 or TRBV12-4, the J call TRBJ1-1, with D tentatively TRBD1 (5 bases). V was clipped by 0 bases and J by 1 base, with 9 bases between them. The CDR3 has 15 residues. This CDR3 is CASSLALGPNTEAFF. CDR3 bases: TGTGCCAGCAGTTTAGCACTGGGGCCGAACACTGAAGCTTTCTTT.

Turning to this clonotype: It may be a read error: a sequence one base away is much more abundant. J is TRBJ2-7 and V is TRBV20-1; 8 positions agree with TRBD2. Germline V gene sequence: CDR1 DFQATT, CDR2 SNEGSKA (reference sequence). The CDR3 is 12 residues long. The chain's CDR3 is CSASGRAYEQDF. CDR3 sequence (DNA): TGCAGTGCTAGCGGGAGGGCCTACGAGCAGGACTTC.

Many counts were recorded for this clonotype. One junction end disagrees with the germline gene, perhaps due to a read error. V and J are TRBV3-1 and TRBJ2-3; 7 bases match TRBD1. From germline, CDR1 is LGHDT and CDR2 YNNKEL (reference sequence). The length of the CDR3 is 16 residues. The CDR3 sequence: CASRLMTGRDRDRQYF. The CDR3 DNA reads as TGTGCCAGCAGATTGATGACAGGGCGTGACAGGGATAGGCAGTATTTT.

The chain employs TRBV6-2 or TRBV6-3 and TRBJ2-4, with D perhaps matching TRBD1 (6 bases). V lost 4 bases to trimming and J lost 5 bases, with 18 bases between them. The CDR3 is made up of 16 amino acids. Germline loops: CDR1 MNHEY, CDR2 SVGEGT. CDR3 loop: CASSLHTQGSENIQYF. The CDR3 nucleotides read TGTGCCAGCAGTTTACACACACAGGGTTCCGAAAACATTCAGTACTTC.

The chain couples TRBV19 to TRBJ1-4; D is undetermined. Germline lookup yields CDR1 LNHDA and CDR2 SQIVND (reference sequence). The CDR3 covers 12 residues. V dropped 5 bases and J dropped 8 bases, with 9 bases sitting between them. Written as DNA, the CDR3 is TGTGCCAGTAGTGCGACGAGAGAAAAACTGTTTTTT. This codes for CASSATREKLFF.

This clonotype has ten or more counts. The chain carries TRBV2 and TRBJ1-6; 7 bases align to TRBD1. The CDR3 covers 14 residues. The J segment lost 10 bases and the V segment lost 7 bases, leaving 10 bases of the junction unmatched. Germline CDR1 and CDR2: SNHLY and FYNNEI. The chain's CDR3 is CASKKTGLESPLHF. CDR3 bases: TGTGCCAGCAAGAAGACAGGGCTAGAATCACCCCTCCACTTT. The whole variable domain, filled in from reference TRBV2 and TRBJ1-6, reads EPEVTQTPSHQVTQMGQEVILRCVPISNHLYFYWYRQILGQKVEFLVSFYNNEISEKSEIFDDQFSVERPDGSNFTLKIRSTKLEDSAMYFCASKKTGLESPLHFGNGTRLTVT.

This clonotype has a count of ten or more. The rearrangement links TRBV12-3 or TRBV12-4 to TRBJ2-2; TRBD2 aligns across 8 bases. V trimming: 3 bases; J trimming: 5 bases; junction bases outside the gene matches: 8. The CDR3 has 16 amino acids. The CDR3 spells CASSLVLAGGTGELFF. The CDR3 region has the DNA TGTGCCAGCAGTTTGGTTCTGGCGGGAGGTACCGGGGAGCTGTTTTTT.

Many counts were recorded for this clonotype. V is TRBV5-1 and J is TRBJ2-1; D might be TRBD1 or TRBD2, each matching 5 bases. Germline loops: CDR1 SGHRS, CDR2 YFSETQ. The CDR3 consists of 15 residues. V shed 4 bases and J shed 1 base, with 12 bases lying between them. The CDR3 reads CASSPDGGSYNEQFF. The CDR3 bases are TGCGCCAGCAGCCCGGATGGGGGTTCCTACAATGAGCAGTTCTTC.

Ten or more counts support this clonotype. The V and J genes are TRBV11-1 and TRBJ2-7, with 7 nucleotides matching TRBD1. The ends lost 5 bases at V and 0 bases at J; junction bases unmatched: 19. The CDR3 loop spans 19 amino acids. Germline-derived CDR1 and CDR2 are SGHAT and FQDESV (reference sequence). CDR3 sequence (DNA): TGTGCCAGCAGCGCAGATCGATTTGACCCGGGACAGAGCTCCTACGAGCAGTACTTC. The encoded protein is CASSADRFDPGQSSYEQYF.

This clonotype was recorded a few times. The rearrangement uses TRBV5-8 and TRBJ1-4; no clear D. Germline loops: CDR1 SGHTS, CDR2 YDEGEE. Between the trimmed V and J ends, which lost 0 bases and 8 bases, there was a span of 14 bases. The CDR3 is 15 amino acids. The CDR3 sequence is CASSLGHRKTEKLFF. DNA of the CDR3: TGTGCCAGCAGCTTGGGACACCGTAAGACGGAAAAACTGTTTTTT.

This clonotype was seen at least ten times. V and J are TRBV20-1 and TRBJ2-3; D uncertain. Germline CDR1 is DFQATT and CDR2 is SNEGSKA (reference sequence). The CDR3 sequence is 15 residues long. The V end lost 5 bases, the J end lost 0 bases, and 15 bases lay between the germline ends. The CDR3 DNA reads as TGCAGTGCTGCACCAAGTATTACTAGCACAGATACGCAGTATTTT. Its protein product is CSAAPSITSTDTQYF.

This clonotype was picked up many times. This rearrangement joins TRBV5-5 to TRBJ2-2; D uncertain. V was trimmed by 2 bases and J by 6 bases, leaving 5 bases between them. This CDR3 contains 12 residues. Germline V CDR1 and CDR2: SGHKS, YYEKEE (reference sequence). CDR3 nucleotides: TGTGCCAGCAGCTTTAGGGCCGGGGAGCTGTTTTTT. It is translated as CASSFRAGELFF.

This clonotype appeared many times. CDR3 residues: CASSFGGNYEQYF. In nucleotides, the CDR3 is TGTGCCAGCAGTTTCGGGGGGAACTACGAGCAGTACTTC. The V gene is TRBV28, the J gene TRBJ2-7; TRBD2 matches 7 bases. CDR1 is MDHEN and CDR2 is SYDVKM in the germline V gene. J was trimmed by 3 bases and V by 3 bases; bases with no gene match: 2. The CDR3 contains 13 residues.

This clonotype was seen ten or more times. V gene TRBV6-2 or TRBV6-3 combines with J gene TRBJ1-2, with D possibly matching TRBD1 (6 bases). The length of the CDR3 is 14 residues. The germline gives CDR1 MNHEY, CDR2 SVGEGT. Trimming removed 5 bases from V and 2 bases from J, with 12 bases in between. This CDR3 is CASSTDRINYGYTF. The CDR3 DNA follows: TGTGCCAGCAGTACGGACAGAATCAACTATGGCTACACCTTC.

This clonotype has only a few counts. V usage is TRBV6-1 and J usage is TRBJ2-1; 11 bases match TRBD2. This CDR3 contains 17 residues. The germline V gene has CDR1 MNHNS and CDR2 SASEGT. V trimming: 6 bases; J trimming: 1 base; junction bases outside the gene matches: 8. The CDR3 loop reads CASRPILAGGSYNEQFF. The CDR3 coding sequence is TGTGCCAGCAGACCTATTTTAGCGGGAGGGTCCTACAATGAGCAGTTCTTC.

This clonotype was observed a few times. The chain uses TRBV28 and TRBJ2-7; TRBD2 agrees at 8 bases. V gave up 0 bases and J gave up 2 bases; unmatched junction bases: 6. The CDR3 sequence is 16 residues long. Germline loops: CDR1 MDHEN, CDR2 SYDVKM. CDR3 sequence (DNA): TGTGCCAGCAGTTTATGGGGGATAGCGGGAACCTACGAGCAGTACTTC. This translates into CASSLWGIAGTYEQYF.

In its sample, this clonotype was seen many times. The chain combines TRBV29-1 with TRBJ2-5; 7 positions match TRBD2. The V gene's germline CDR1 is SQVTM and CDR2 ANQGSEA. The CDR3 is made up of 11 amino acids. V shed 5 bases and J 5 bases; nucleotides not matched to a gene: 2. The chain's CDR3 is CSVLGGETQYF. The CDR3 bases are TGCAGCGTTCTCGGGGGGGAGACCCAGTACTTC.

This clonotype was counted ten times or more. The chain joins TRBV5-1 to TRBJ1-1; 7 nucleotides line up with TRBD1. J lost 3 bases, V lost 3 bases, and 5 bases had no gene match. This CDR3 is built from 14 residues. The germline gives CDR1 SGHRS, CDR2 YFSETQ. CDR3 DNA sequence: TGCGCCAGCAGCTCCACAGGGGTTGACACTGAAGCTTTCTTT. Translated: CASSSTGVDTEAFF.

This clonotype was counted a few times. This chain joins TRBV20-1 and TRBJ1-6; 7 nucleotides align to TRBD1. Per the germline V gene, CDR1 is DFQATT and CDR2 is SNEGSKA (reference sequence). V shed 3 bases, J shed 7 bases, and the junction held 6 bases outside the gene matches. The CDR3 spans 14 residues. The CDR3 loop is CSASRTGVNSPLHF. As DNA, the CDR3 is TGCAGTGCTAGTAGAACAGGGGTAAATTCACCCCTCCACTTT.

The V call is TRBV24-1, the J call TRBJ1-2; the D gene is possibly TRBD1 (6 bases). Per the germline V gene, CDR1 is KGHDR and CDR2 is SFDVKD. Trimming cost V 2 bases and J 1 base, with 7 bases left between them. The CDR3 is 14 amino acids. CDR3 nucleotides: TGTGCCACCAGTGATTGGACAGTTAACTATGGCTACACCTTC. This codes for CATSDWTVNYGYTF.

This clonotype was detected only a few times. The chain joins TRBV6-1 to TRBJ2-2; 8 bases match TRBD2. V was clipped by 7 bases and J by 1 base; unmatched bases: 5. Germline V gene lookup returns CDR1 MNHNS and CDR2 SASEGT. The CDR3 extends over 15 amino acids. This chain's CDR3 is CASTLAGGNTGELFF. CDR3 DNA sequence: TGTGCCAGCACTTTGGCGGGAGGGAACACCGGGGAGCTGTTTTTT.